This TCR beta chain was identified during a study of siplizumab effects on memory and regulatory T cells. Whole-study results and caveats: Confirmatory evidence of suppressive function in proliferating siplizumab-culture Tregs was not obtained. Significantly reduced by siplizumab was the cumulative frequency of alloreactive sequences, namely those traceable to unstimulated CD4+ memory cells. Where siplizumab was present, mappable alloreactive CD4+ clones averaged approximately 66% Treg-derived, compared with more than 25% in controls. It was not possible to assign a naive or memory phenotype to roughly 80-97% of proliferating CD4+ or CD8+ clones.

With regard to this clone: As yet, its antigen is unknown.

Sequenced by immunoSEQ multiplex PCR; TCRdb stores in-frame clones only, minus some. The sample has more than 85,000 clones, around 90% seen once. This CDR3 is built from 14 residues. Germline values: CDR1 SGHRS, CDR2 YFSETQ. J lost 5 bases, V lost 4 bases, and 8 bases had no gene match. The chain joins TRBV5-1 to TRBJ2-7; 8 nucleotides agree with TRBD1. Sequencing used CD4+ T cells sorted from blood. This receptor was obtained from a human donor in good health. For the CDR3, the DNA is TGCGCCAGCAGCGGCGGACAGGGTCTCAACGAGCAGTACTTC. Its protein is CASSGGQGLNEQYF.